This T cell receptor (beta chain) stems from a study of neurological immune-mediated disorders. Looking at the study overall: The roughly 35 patients with multiple sclerosis comprised roughly 30 relapsing-remitting cases and 3 secondary progressive cases. Study-wide findings and caveats: Phylogenetic grouping put 18 of 34 multiple sclerosis patients' repertoires into one related-CDR3 cluster, a possible signature.

This clonotype has a count of ten or more. Its antigen is not known. Over 190 million TCR-beta sequences from 15-18 subjects came from every sequencing run. MiXCR, applied by TCRdb to the 5' RACE reads, yields one record per CDR3 protein. This sample has over 60,000 distinct CDR3 sequences, with about 5% found just once. The CDR3 is made up of 14 amino acids. From germline, CDR1 is SEHNR and CDR2 FQNEAQ (reference sequence). The junction had 4 bases not matched to a gene; V was cut back by 5 bases and J by 5 bases. The J gene is TRBJ1-4, the V gene TRBV7-9, with TRBD1 identical over 8 bases. The sequence was collected from a woman in her seventies with multiple sclerosis. The sequenced sample was PBMCs. CDR3 loop: CASSQGQDNEKLFF. The CDR3 bases are TGTGCCAGCAGCCAGGGACAGGACAATGAAAAACTGTTTTTT. Full variable domain (outside the CDR3, taken from reference TRBV7-9 and TRBJ1-4): DTGVSQNPRHKITKRGQNVTFRCDPISEHNRLYWYRQTLGQGPEFLTYFQNEAQLEKSRLLSDRFSAERPKGSFSTLEIQRTEQGDSAMYLCASSQGQDNEKLFFGSGTQLSVL.